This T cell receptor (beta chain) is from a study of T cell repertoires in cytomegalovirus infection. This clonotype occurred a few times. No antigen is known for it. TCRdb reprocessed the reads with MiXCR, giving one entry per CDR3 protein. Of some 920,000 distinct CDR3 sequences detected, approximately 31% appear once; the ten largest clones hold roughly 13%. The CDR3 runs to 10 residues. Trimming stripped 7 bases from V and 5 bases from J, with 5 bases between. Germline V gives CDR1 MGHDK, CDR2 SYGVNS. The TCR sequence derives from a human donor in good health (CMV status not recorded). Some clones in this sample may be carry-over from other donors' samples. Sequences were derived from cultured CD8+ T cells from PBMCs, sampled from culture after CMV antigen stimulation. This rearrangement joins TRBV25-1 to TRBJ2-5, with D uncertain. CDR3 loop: CASKLETQYF. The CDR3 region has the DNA TGTGCCAGCAAATTGGAGACCCAGTACTTC.